The sequence of this TCR beta chain was determined in a study of blood T cells in healthy people across ages. Study-wide results and caveats: No one knew whether donors had CMV, which possibly confounded expanded clonotype changes. Per million T cells, TCR beta diversity dropped about linearly as age rose.

Per sample, no less than 5.5 micrograms of total RNA were extracted. Germline V lookup: CDR1 MNHEY, CDR2 SVGAGI. V was trimmed by 6 bases and J by 5 bases, leaving 8 bases between them. The CDR3 has 13 residues. Primed by a sample-barcoded 5' primer and a J-beta primer mix, a second PCR proceeded for about 7 to 11 cycles. TCRdb independently ran MiXCR on the 5' RACE reads; one entry per CDR3 protein. The profile shows around 650,000 distinct CDR3 sequences, about 30% of them singletons. This clonotype showed up just a few times. Antigen unknown. This receptor was taken from a woman older than 75 in good health. The sample comprised blood. The chain combines TRBV6-5 with TRBJ1-6; TRBD1 is a possible D gene (5 bases). CDR3 nucleotides: TGTGCCAGCAGGGCGGGGGATAATTCACCCCTCCACTTT. Translated: CASRAGDNSPLHF.